This paragraph reports one T cell receptor beta chain. This record comes from a study of blood T cell repertoires in COVID-19. At the level of the study: From the United States, Italy and Spain came samples of acute and convalescent COVID-19. T cells, B-cell-depleted T cells, or PBMCs provided the cDNA or gDNA that served as material.

Germline CDR1 MDHEN, CDR2 SYDVKM. Trimming took off 1 base at V and 4 bases at J, with 7 bases between the two ends. This CDR3 spans 13 amino acids. In the source study's methods: From reference gene primer amplification, estimates of nucleated cell counts were derived. TCRdb's table, derived via immunoSEQ multiplex PCR, lists solely in-frame clones and lacks some. V, J and clone size derive from that table, while D and trimming were established from the DNA sequence. The profile shows some 50,000 clones, around 82% of them singletons. The sample was peripheral blood. The chain uses TRBV28 and TRBJ1-2; no clear D. The sequence derives from a human donor in a cohort sampled during active COVID-19. The CDR3: CASSLFASYGYTF. In nucleotides, the CDR3 is TGTGCCAGCAGTTTATTCGCCAGCTATGGCTACACCTTC.